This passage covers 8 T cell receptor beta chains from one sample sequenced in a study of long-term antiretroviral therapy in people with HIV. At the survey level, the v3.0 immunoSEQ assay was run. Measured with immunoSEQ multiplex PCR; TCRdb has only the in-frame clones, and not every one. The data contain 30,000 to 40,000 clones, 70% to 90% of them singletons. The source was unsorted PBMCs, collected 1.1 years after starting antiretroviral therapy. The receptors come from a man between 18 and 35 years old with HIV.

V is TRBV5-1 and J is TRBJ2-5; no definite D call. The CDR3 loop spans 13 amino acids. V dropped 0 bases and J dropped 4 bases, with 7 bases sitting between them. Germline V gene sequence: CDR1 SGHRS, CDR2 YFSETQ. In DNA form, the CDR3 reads TGCGCCAGCAGCTTGGGGGCTGGAGAGACCCAGTACTTC. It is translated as CASSLGAGETQYF.

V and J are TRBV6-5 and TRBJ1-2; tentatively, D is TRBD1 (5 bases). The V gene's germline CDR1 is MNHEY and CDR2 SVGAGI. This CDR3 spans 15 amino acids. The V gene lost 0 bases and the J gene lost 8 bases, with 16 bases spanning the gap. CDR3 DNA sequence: TGTGCCAGCAGTTACTCTAGACAGCGACTTGGCGGCTACACCTTC. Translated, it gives CASSYSRQRLGGYTF.

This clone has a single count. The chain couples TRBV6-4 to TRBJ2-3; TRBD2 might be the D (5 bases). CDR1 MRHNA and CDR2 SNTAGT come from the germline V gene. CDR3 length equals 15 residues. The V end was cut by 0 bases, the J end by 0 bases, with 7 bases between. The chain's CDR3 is CASSDSADSTDTQYF. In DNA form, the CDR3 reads TGTGCCAGCAGTGACTCAGCGGATAGCACAGATACGCAGTATTTT.

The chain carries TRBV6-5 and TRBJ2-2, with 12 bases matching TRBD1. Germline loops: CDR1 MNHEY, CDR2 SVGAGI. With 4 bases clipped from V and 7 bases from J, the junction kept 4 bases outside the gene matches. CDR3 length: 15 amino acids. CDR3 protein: CASSWGQGAHGELFF. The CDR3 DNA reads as TGTGCCAGCAGTTGGGGACAGGGGGCGCACGGGGAGCTGTTTTTT.

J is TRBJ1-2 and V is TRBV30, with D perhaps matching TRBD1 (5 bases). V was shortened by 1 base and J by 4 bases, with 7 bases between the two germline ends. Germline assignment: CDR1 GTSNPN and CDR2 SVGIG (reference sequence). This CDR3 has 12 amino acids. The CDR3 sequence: CAWSGGVYGYTF. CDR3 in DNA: TGTGCCTGGAGTGGAGGGGTCTATGGCTACACCTTC.

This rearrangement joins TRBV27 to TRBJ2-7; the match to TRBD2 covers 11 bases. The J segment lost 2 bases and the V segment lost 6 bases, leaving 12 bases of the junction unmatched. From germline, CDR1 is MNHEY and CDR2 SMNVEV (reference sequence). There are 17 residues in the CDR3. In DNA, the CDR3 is TGTGCCAGCAGATCGACGGGGACTAGCGGTTTGACCTACGAGCAGTACTTC. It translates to CASRSTGTSGLTYEQYF.

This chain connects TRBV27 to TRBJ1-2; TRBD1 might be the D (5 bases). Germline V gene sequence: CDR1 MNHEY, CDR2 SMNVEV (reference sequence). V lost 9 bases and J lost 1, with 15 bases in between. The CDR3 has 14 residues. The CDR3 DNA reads TGTGCCAGTTCTGGGGGGAGTCTTAACTATGGCTACACCTTC. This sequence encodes CASSGGSLNYGYTF.

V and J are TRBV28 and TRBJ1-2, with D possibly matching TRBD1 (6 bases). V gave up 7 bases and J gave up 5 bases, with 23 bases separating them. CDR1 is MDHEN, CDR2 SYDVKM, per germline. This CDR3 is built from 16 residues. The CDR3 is CASTQPGALQGYGYTF. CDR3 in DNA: TGTGCCAGCACCCAGCCGGGGGCCCTCCAGGGATATGGCTACACCTTC.